This T cell receptor beta chain was sequenced for a study of blood T cell repertoires in COVID-19. Study-level background: Nucleic acid was either cDNA or gDNA, and it came from T cells, B-cell-depleted T cells, or PBMCs.

Trimming took 10 bases from V and 10 from J; bases not matched to a gene: 10. CDR1 is KGHDR, CDR2 SFDVKD, per germline. The CDR3 runs to 14 residues. In the study's own analysis: The assay estimated nucleated cells by amplifying reference gene primers. Generated by immunoSEQ multiplex PCR, the TCRdb table keeps only in-frame clones and is missing some. V and J calls plus clone size are reproduced from that table; the DNA served to infer D and trimming. The table includes some 200,000 clones, roughly 79% detected once. Patients from Seattle were sampled longitudinally, starting during active infection.

The sample taken for sequencing was peripheral blood. The chain employs TRBV24-1 and TRBJ2-1; 12 positions agree with TRBD1. The source is a woman of 80 years or more with COVID-19, enrolled during active disease. The CDR3 is CATTPGQGAGEQFF. The CDR3 DNA reads TGTGCCACAACTCCGGGACAGGGGGCAGGGGAGCAGTTCTTC.